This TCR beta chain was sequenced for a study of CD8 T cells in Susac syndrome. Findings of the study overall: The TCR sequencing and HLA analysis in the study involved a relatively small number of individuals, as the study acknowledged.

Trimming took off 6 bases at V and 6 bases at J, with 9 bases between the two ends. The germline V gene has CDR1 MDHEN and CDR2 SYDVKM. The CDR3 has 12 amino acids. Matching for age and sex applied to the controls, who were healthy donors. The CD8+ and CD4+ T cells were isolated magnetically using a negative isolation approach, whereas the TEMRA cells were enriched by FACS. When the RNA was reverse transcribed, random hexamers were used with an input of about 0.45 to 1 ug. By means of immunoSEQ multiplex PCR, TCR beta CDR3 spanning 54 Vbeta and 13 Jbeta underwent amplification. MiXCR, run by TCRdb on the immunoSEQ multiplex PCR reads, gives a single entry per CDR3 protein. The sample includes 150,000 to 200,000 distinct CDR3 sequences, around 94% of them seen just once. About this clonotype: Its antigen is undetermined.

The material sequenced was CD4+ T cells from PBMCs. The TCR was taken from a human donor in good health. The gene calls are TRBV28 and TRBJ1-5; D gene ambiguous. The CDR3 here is CASSGGGQPQHF. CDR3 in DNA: TGTGCCAGCAGCGGAGGCGGTCAGCCCCAGCATTTT.